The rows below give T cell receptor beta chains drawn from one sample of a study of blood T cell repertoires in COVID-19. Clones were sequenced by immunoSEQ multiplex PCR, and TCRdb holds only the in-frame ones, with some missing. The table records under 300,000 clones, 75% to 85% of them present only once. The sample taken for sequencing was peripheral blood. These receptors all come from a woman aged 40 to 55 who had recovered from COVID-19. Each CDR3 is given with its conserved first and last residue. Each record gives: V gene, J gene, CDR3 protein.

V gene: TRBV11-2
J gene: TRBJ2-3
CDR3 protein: CASSLWARGSTDTQYF

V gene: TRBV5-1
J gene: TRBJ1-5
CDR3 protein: CASSPGTENQPQHF

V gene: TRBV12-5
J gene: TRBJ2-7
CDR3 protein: CASGLGQGALYEQYF

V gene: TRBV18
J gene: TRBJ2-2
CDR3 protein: CASSPNARGAGELFF

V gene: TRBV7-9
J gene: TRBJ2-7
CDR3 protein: CASSLPLAPYEQYF

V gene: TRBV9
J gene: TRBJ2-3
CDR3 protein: CASSAQGRGGTDTQYF

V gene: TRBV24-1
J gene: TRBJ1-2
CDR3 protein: CATSDPGRGAFNGYTF

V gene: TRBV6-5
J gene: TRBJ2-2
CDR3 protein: CASSYGTNEAGELFF

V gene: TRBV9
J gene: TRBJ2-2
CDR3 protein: CASSPRTQGLRPGELFF

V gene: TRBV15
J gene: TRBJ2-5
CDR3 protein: CATSRTGVPETQYF

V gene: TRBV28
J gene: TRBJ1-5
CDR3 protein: CASIRRDREKQPQHF

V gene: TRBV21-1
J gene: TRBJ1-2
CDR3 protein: CASSKFKLNYGYTF

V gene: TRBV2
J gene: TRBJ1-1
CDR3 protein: CASSDHRGQVNTEAFF

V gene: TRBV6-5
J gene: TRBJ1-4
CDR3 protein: CASKRGSTNEKLFF

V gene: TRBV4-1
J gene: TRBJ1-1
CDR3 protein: CASSQSTGVKTEAFF

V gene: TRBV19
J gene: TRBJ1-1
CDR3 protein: CASSISTAEAFF

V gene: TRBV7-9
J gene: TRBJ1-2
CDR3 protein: CASSLESYRGSGYTF

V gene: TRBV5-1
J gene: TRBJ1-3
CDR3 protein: CASSFQSQNAGDTIYF

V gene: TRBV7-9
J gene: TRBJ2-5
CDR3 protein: CASSAGTGASETQYF

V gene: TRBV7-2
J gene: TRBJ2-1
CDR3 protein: CASSRPLRGREQFF

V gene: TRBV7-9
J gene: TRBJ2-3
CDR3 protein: CASSFTSGGYSTDTQYF

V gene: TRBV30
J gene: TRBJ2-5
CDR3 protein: CAWSVSSGGTQYF

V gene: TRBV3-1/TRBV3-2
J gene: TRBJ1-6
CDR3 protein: CASSHRQGSYNSPLHF

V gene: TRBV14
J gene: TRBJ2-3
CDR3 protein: CASSYYGLDTQYF

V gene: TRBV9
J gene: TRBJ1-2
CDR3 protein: CASSVGTKLYGYTF

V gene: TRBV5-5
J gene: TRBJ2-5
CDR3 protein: CASSLRTGTSFQETQYF

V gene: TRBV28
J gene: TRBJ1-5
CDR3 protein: CASFAAGTGQPQHF

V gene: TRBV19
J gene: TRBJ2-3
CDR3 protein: CASSIERAGGLGGTDTQYF

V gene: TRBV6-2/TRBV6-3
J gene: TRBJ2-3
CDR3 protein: CASSYETESTDTQYF

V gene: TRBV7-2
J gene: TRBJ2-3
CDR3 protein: CASSLGVAGVGVDTQYF

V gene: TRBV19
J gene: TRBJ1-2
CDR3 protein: CASTRDRERYGYTF

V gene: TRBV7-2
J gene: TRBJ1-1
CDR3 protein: CASSFQGLNTEAFF

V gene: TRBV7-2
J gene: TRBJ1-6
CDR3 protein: CASSLDSSYNSPLHF

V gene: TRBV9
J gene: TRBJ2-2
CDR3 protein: CASSVELAGDTGELFF

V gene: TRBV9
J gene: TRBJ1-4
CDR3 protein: CASSGTGGLSEKLFF

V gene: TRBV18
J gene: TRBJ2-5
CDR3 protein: CASSPAREGRRETQYF

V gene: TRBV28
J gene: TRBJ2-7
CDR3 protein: CASSWTSGKLEQYF

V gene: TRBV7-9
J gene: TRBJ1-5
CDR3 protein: CASSLGGRGVNQPQHF

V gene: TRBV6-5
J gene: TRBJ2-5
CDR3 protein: CASRTGYPQETQYF

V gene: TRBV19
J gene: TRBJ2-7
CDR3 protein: CASSTSSGTRRYEQYF

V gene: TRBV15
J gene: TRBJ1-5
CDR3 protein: CATRGGNQPQHF

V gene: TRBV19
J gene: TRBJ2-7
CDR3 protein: CASSTMTGGTEQYF

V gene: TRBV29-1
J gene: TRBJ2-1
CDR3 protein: CSVGPRERNEQFF

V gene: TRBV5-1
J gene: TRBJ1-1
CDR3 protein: CASSPGAGDTEAFF

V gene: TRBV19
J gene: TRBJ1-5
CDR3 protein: CASSILSGSLRSNQPQHF

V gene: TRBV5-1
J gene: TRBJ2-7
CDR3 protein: CASSSHDRVPYEQYF

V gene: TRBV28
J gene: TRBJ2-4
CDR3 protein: CASSWEGRGLSDIQYF

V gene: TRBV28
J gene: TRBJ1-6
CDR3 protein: CASSLGQGNSPLHF

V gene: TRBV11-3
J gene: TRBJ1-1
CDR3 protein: CASSPWRATEAFF

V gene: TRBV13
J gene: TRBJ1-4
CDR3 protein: CASSLGADEKLFF

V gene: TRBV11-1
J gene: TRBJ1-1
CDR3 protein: CASSLSIANTEAFF

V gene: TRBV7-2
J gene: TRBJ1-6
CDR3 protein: CASTSGQVNSPLHF

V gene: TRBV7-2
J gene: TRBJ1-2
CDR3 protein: CASGPGGIANYGYTF

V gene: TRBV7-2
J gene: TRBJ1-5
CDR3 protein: CASSLVGGTSNQPQHF

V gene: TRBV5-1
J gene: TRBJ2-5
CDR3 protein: CASSPGGSFVQETQYF